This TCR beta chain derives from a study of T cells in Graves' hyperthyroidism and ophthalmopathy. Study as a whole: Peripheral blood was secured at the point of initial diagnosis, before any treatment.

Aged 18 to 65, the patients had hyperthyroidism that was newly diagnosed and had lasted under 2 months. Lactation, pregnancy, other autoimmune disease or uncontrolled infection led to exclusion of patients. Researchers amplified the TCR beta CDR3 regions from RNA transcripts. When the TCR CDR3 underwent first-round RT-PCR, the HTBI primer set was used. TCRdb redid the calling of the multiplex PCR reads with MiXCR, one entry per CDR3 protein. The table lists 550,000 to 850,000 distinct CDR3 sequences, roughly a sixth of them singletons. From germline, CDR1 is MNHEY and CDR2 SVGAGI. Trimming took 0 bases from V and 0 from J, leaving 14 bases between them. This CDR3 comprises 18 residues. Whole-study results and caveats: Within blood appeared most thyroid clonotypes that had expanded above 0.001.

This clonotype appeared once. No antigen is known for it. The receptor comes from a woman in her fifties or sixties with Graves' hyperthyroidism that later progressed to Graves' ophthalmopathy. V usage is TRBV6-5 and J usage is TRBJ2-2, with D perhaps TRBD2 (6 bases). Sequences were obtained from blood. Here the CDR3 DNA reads TGTGCCAGCAGTTACTCGAAAGCTCTAGCGACGAACACCGGGGAGCTGTTTTTT. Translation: CASSYSKALATNTGELFF.